This entry lists 11 T cell receptor beta chains sequenced from one sample in a study of siplizumab effects on memory and regulatory T cells. Here immunoSEQ multiplex PCR was the method, and the copy in TCRdb shows in-frame clones only, minus some. The sample lists approximately 100,000 clones; more than 85% were seen once. The source material was Tregs sorted from blood. All receptors come from a human donor in good health.

This clone appeared a single time. This sequence joins TRBV7-2 and TRBJ2-5; D not certain. The CDR3 is 13 residues long. Germline assignment: CDR1 SGHTA and CDR2 FQGNSA. V gave up 1 base and J gave up 4 bases, with 7 bases separating them. This chain's CDR3 is CASSLDRVETQYF. The DNA for the CDR3 is TGTGCCAGCAGCTTAGACAGAGTAGAGACCCAGTACTTC.

Only one count was recorded for this clone. J is TRBJ1-6 and V is TRBV6-5; D unresolved. With 2 bases removed from V and 7 bases from J, the gap between germline ends came to 12 bases. This CDR3 has 15 amino acids. The germline gives CDR1 MNHEY, CDR2 SVGAGI. The CDR3 loop is CASSYTPNRNSPLHF. CDR3 DNA sequence: TGTGCCAGCAGTTACACACCAAATCGAAATTCACCCCTCCACTTT.

The V call is TRBV9, the J call TRBJ2-3; tentative D call: TRBD2 (5 bases). The CDR3 totals 16 residues. The V and J ends lost 4 bases and 6 bases respectively, with 21 bases between them. CDR1 and CDR2 from the germline V gene are SGDLS and YYNGEE. The CDR3 loop reads CASSQTADSLPDTQYF. CDR3 sequence (DNA): TGTGCCAGCAGCCAGACGGCGGACTCCCTTCCGGATACGCAGTATTTT.

This sequence joins TRBV19 and TRBJ1-2; D might be TRBD1 (5 bases). In germline, CDR1 is LNHDA, CDR2 SQIVND (reference sequence). Trimming left V 3 bases short and J 1 base short, with 15 bases between. This CDR3 has 16 amino acids. The CDR3 nucleotides are TGTGCCAGTAGTATTTCGCGGACACCCTTTAACTATGGCTACACCTTC. This sequence encodes CASSISRTPFNYGYTF.

V gene TRBV5-4 combines with J gene TRBJ2-1; D not certain. This CDR3 region has 16 residues. Between the trimmed V and J ends, which lost 4 bases and 1 base, there was a span of 15 bases. CDR1 and CDR2 (germline): SGHNT, YYREEE (reference sequence). The CDR3 DNA is TGTGCCAGCAGCCCGGGTAGAAGTTTATCCTACAATGAGCAGTTCTTC. Protein sequence: CASSPGRSLSYNEQFF.

The chain links TRBV7-9 to TRBJ1-1; D is undetermined. The CDR3 totals 11 residues. Germline-derived CDR1 and CDR2 are SEHNR and FQNEAQ (reference sequence). V was clipped by 6 bases and J by 1 base, with 3 bases between them. CDR3: CASRTNTEAFF. DNA for the CDR3: TGTGCCAGCAGAACGAACACTGAAGCTTTCTTT.

The genes are TRBV6-1 and TRBJ2-1; D might be TRBD1 (6 bases). CDR3 length: 14 amino acids. The ends were cut back, 4 bases at V and 9 bases at J, with 16 bases in the middle. The germline CDR1 and CDR2 sequences are MNHNS and SASEGT. CDR3 protein: CASSVVRDTGEQFF. The CDR3, as DNA: TGTGCCAGCAGTGTCGTTAGGGACACCGGTGAGCAGTTCTTC.

The chain carries TRBV7-2 and TRBJ2-7, with D perhaps TRBD2 (5 bases). Trimming removed 1 base at V and 3 bases at J, with 13 bases between. The CDR3 covers 15 residues. The germline gives CDR1 SGHTA, CDR2 FQGNSA. The CDR3 DNA follows: TGTGCCAGCAGCTTAGAAGGCGGGCCGTTCTACGAGCAGTACTTC. This sequence encodes CASSLEGGPFYEQYF.

This chain joins TRBV7-6 and TRBJ2-1; no clear D gene. Germline-derived CDR1 and CDR2 are SGHVS and FNYEAQ. Trimming removed 2 bases from V and 7 bases from J, with 15 bases in between. The CDR3 spans 15 residues. CDR3: CASSLWGMGANEQFF. The CDR3 DNA reads as TGTGCCAGCAGCTTATGGGGAATGGGCGCGAATGAGCAGTTCTTC.

This clone has a handful of counts. The chain employs TRBV5-4 and TRBJ2-2, with D tentatively TRBD2 (5 bases). Trimming cost V 1 base and J 2 bases, with 18 bases left between them. The CDR3 spans 18 residues. Germline V gene sequence: CDR1 SGHNT, CDR2 YYREEE (reference sequence). The CDR3 DNA sequence: TGTGCCAGCAGCTTGCTTTCTAGCCCCATGCCTAACACCGGGGAGCTGTTTTTT. Translating gives CASSLLSSPMPNTGELFF.

This rearrangement joins TRBV29-1 to TRBJ2-1; D unclear. CDR1 and CDR2 (germline): SQVTM, ANQGSEA. The CDR3 runs to 11 residues. Between the trimmed V and J ends, which lost 4 bases and 7 bases, there was a span of 8 bases. Written as DNA, the CDR3 is TGCAGCGTTGTATTAGGGAATGAGCAGTTCTTC. Amino acids: CSVVLGNEQFF.